This TCR beta chain came from a study of shared clonotypes between healthy human individuals. Findings and limits, study-wide: Naive subsets generally exceeded memory subsets in estimated richness.

CDR1 is SGHRS, CDR2 YFSETQ, per germline. CDR3 length: 16 residues. V was trimmed by 3 bases and J by 1 base, leaving 16 bases between them. A note on this clone: Its target is not known.

Only in-frame clones appear in the TCRdb table, and some are missing; sequencing was by immunoSEQ multiplex PCR. The sample lists around 700,000 clones, over 65% occurring once. Sequencing was carried out using memory CD4+ T cells sorted from blood. As for subset: CD45RA-negative fraction. The chain recombines TRBV5-1 with TRBJ2-5; perhaps TRBD2 as D (6 bases). This clonotype was sampled from a woman aged 25-40 years in good health. CDR3 loop: CASSSQAGTLQETQYF. DNA of the CDR3: TGCGCCAGCAGCTCACAAGCGGGCACGCTCCAAGAGACCCAGTACTTC.